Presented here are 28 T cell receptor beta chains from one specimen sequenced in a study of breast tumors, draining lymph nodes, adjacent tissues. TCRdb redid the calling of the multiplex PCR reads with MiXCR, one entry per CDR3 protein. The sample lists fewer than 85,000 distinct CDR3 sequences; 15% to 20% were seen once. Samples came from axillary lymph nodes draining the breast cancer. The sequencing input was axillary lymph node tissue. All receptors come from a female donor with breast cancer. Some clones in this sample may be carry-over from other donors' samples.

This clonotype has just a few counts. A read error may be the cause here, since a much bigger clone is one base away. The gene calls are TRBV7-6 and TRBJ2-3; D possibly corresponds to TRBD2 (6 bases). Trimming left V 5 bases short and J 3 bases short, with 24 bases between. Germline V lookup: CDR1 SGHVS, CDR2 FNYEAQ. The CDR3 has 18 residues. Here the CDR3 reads CASSTRTGGKPRTDTQYF. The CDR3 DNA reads TGTGCCAGCAGCACCCGGACTGGCGGGAAGCCCCGGACAGATACGCAGTATTTT. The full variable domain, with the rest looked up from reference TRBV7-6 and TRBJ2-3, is GAGVSQSPRYKVTKRGQDVALRCDPISGHVSLYWYRQALGQGPEFLTYFNYEAQQDKSGLPNDRFSAERPEGSISTLTIQRTEQRDSAMYRCASSTRTGGKPRTDTQYFGPGTRLTVL.

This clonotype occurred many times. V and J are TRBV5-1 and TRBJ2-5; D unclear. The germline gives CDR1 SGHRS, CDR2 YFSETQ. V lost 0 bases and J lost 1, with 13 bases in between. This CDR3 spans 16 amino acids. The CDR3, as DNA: TGCGCCAGCAGCTTGGGTTCTTCCCGGGCCCAAGAGACCCAGTACTTC. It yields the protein CASSLGSSRAQETQYF.

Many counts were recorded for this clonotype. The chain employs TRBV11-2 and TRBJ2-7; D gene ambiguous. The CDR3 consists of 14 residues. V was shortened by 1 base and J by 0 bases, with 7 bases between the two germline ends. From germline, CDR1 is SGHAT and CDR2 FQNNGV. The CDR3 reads CASSLGRNSYEQYF. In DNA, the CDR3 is TGTGCCAGCAGCTTAGGCAGGAACTCCTACGAGCAGTACTTC.

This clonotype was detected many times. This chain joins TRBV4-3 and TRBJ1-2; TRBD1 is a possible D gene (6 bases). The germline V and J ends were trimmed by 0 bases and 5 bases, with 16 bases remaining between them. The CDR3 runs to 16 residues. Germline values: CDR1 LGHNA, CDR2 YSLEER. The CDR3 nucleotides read TGCGCCAGCAGCCAAGAGCCCTCGACAGGCAGGTATGGCTACACCTTC. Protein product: CASSQEPSTGRYGYTF.

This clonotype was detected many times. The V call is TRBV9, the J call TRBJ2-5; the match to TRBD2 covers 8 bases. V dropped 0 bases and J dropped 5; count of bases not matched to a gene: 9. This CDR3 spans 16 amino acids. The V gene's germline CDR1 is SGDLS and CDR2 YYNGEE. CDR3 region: CASSVGKGLGWETQYF. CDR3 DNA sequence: TGTGCCAGCAGCGTAGGAAAGGGACTAGGATGGGAGACCCAGTACTTC.

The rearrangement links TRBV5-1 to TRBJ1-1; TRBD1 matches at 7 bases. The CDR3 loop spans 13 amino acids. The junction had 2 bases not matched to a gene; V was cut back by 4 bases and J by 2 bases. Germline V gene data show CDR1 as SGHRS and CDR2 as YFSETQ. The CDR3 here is CASSRGRNTEAFF. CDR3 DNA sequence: TGCGCCAGCAGCAGGGGGCGAAACACTGAAGCTTTCTTT.

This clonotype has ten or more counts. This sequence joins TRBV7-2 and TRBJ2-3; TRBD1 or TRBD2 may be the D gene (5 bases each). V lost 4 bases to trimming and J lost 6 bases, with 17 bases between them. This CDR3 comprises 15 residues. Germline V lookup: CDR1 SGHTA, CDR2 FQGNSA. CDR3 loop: CASSYREGSGDTQYF. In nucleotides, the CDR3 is TGTGCCAGCAGCTATCGCGAGGGCTCAGGGGATACGCAGTATTTT.

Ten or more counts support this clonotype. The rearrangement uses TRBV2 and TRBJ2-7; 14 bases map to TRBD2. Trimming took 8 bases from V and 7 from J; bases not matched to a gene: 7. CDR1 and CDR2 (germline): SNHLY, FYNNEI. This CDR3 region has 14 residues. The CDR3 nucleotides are TGTGCCAGCTCGGGACTAGCGGGAGTGGGTGAGCAGTACTTC. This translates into CASSGLAGVGEQYF.

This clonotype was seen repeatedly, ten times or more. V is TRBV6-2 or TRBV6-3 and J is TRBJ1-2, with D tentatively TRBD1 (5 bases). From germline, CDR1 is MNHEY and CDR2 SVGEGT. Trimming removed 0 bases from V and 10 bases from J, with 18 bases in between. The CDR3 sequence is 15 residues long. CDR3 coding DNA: TGTGCCAGCAGTTACTCGACGCCCAGGGAAAACGACTACACCTTC. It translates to CASSYSTPRENDYTF.

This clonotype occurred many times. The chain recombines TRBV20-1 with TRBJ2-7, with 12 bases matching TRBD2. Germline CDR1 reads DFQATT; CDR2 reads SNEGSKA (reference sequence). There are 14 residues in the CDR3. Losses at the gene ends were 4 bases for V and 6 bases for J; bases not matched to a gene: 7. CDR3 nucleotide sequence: TGCAGTGCTACCTCTAGCGGGAGGGCCCGCGAGCAGTACTTC. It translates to CSATSSGRAREQYF.

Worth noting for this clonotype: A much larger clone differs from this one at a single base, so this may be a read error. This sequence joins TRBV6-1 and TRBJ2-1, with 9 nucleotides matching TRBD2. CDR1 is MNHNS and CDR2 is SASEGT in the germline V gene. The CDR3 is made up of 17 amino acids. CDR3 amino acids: CASRKLPTSGAYNEQLF. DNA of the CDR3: TGTGCCAGCAGAAAATTACCGACTAGCGGAGCCTACAATGAGCAGCTCTTC.

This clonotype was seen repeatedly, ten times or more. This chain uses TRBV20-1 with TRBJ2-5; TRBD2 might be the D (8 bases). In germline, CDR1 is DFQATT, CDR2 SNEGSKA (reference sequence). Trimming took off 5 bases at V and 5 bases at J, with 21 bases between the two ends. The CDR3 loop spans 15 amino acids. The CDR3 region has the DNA TGCAGTGCTCTAGGGGGCGGGAGGTTATTGGAGACCCAGTACTTC. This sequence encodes CSALGGGRLLETQYF.

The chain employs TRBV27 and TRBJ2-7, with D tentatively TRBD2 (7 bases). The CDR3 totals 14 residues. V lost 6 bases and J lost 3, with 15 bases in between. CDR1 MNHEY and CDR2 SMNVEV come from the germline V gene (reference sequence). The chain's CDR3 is CASSRGRGGYEQYF. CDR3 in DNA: TGTGCCAGCAGCCGAGGGAGGGGGGGCTACGAGCAGTACTTC.

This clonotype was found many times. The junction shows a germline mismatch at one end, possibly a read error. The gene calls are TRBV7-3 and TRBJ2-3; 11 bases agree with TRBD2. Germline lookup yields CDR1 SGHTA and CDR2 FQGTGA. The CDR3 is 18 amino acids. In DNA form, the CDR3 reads TGTGCCAGCAGTTTAATGTCCGGGACTAGCGGTAGCACAGATACGCAGTATTTT. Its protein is CASSLMSGTSGSTDTQYF. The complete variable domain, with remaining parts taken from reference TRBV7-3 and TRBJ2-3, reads GAGVSQTPSNKVTEKGKYVELRCDPISGHTALYWYRQSLGQGPEFLIYFQGTGAADDSGLPNDRFFAVRPEGSVSTLKIQRTERGDSAVYLCASSLMSGTSGSTDTQYFGPGTRLTVL.

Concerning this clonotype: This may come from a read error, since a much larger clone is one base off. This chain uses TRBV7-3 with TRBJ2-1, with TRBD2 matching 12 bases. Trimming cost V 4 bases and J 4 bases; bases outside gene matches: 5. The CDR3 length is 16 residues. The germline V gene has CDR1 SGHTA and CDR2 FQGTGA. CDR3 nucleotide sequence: TGTGCCAGCAGCTCATCTAGCGGGAGGGTGTACAATGAGCAGTTCTTC. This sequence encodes CASSSSSGRVYNEQFF.

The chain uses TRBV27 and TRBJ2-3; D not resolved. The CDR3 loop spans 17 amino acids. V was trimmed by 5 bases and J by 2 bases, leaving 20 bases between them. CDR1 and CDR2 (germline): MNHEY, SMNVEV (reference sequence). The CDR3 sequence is CASSILRQSVITDTQYF. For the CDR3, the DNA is TGTGCCAGCAGTATCCTGAGACAATCCGTCATCACAGATACGCAGTATTTT.

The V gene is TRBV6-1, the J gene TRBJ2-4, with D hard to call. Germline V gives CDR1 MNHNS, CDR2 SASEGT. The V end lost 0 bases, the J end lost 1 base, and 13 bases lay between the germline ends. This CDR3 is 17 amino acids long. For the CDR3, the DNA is TGTGCCAGCAGTGAAGCGGTCAGACCGGTGGCCAAAAACATTCAGTACTTC. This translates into CASSEAVRPVAKNIQYF.

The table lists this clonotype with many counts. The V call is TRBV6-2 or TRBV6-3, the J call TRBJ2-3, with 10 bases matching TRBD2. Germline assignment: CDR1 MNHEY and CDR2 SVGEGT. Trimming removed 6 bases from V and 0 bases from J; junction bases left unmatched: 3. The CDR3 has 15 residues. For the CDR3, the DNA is TGTGCCAGCAGACTTAGCGGGAGGAGCACAGATACGCAGTATTTT. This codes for CASRLSGRSTDTQYF.

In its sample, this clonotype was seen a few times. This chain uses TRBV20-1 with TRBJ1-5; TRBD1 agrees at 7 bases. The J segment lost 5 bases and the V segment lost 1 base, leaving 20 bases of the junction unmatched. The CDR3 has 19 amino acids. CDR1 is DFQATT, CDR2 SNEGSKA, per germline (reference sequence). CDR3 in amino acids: CSARGTPGSGGNSDQPQHF. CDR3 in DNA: TGCAGTGCTAGAGGAACCCCAGGGTCAGGGGGGAATTCGGATCAGCCCCAGCATTTT.

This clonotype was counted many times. The chain's CDR3 is CSAHRSGSYEQYF. DNA of the CDR3: TGCAGTGCACATCGGAGCGGGAGCTACGAGCAGTACTTC. V usage is TRBV20-1 and J usage is TRBJ2-7, with 8 positions matching TRBD2. Losses at the gene ends were 6 bases for V and 3 bases for J; bases not matched to a gene: 7. Germline V gene sequence: CDR1 DFQATT, CDR2 SNEGSKA (reference sequence). This CDR3 contains 13 residues.

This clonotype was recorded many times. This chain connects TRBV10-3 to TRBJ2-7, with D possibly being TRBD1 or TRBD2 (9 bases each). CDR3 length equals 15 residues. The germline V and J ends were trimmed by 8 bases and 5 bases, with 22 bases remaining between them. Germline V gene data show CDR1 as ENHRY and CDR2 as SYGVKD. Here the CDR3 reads CAIGAGGTGYHEQYF. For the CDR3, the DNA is TGTGCCATCGGTGCGGGGGGGACAGGGTATCACGAGCAGTACTTC.

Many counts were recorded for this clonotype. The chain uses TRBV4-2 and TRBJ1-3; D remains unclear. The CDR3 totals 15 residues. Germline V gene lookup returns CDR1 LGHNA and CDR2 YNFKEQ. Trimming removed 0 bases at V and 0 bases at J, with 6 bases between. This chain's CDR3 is CASSQDPSSGNTIYF. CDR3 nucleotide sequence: TGTGCCAGCAGCCAAGACCCATCCTCTGGAAACACCATATATTTT.

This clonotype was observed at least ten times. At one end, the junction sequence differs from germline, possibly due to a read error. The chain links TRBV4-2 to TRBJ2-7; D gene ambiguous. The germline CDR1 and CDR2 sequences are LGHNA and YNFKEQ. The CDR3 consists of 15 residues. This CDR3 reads CASSEDSPGFDEQYF. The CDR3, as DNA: TGTGCCAGCAGCGAAGATTCTCCCGGATTCGACGAGCAGTACTTC.

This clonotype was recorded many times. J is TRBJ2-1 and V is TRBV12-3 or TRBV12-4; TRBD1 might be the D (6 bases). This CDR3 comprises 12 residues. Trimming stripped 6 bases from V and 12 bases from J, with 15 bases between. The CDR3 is CASRSVEDRQFF. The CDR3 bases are TGTGCCAGCAGATCCGTAGAGGACAGGCAGTTCTTC.

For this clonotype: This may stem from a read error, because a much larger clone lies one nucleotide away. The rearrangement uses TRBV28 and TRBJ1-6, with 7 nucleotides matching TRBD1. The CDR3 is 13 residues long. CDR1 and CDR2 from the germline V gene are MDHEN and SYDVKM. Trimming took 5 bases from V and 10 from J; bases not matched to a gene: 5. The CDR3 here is CASSGDSVSPLHF. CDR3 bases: TGTGCCAGCAGTGGGGACAGCGTCTCACCCCTCCACTTT.

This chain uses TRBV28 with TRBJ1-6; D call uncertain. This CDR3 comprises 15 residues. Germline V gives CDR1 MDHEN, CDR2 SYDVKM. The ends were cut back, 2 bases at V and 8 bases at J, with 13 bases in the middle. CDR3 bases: TGTGCCAGCAGTTTAAATGAGGGAGTGGATTCACCCCTCCACTTT. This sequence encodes CASSLNEGVDSPLHF. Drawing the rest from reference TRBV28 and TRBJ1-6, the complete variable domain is DVKVTQSSRYLVKRTGEKVFLECVQDMDHENMFWYRQDPGLGLRLIYFSYDVKMKEKGDIPEGYSVSREKKERFSLILESASTNQTSMYLCASSLNEGVDSPLHFGNGTRLTVT.

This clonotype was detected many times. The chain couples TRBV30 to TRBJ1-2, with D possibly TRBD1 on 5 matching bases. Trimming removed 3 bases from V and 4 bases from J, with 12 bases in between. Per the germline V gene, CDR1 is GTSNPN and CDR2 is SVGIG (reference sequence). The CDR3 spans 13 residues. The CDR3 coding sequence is TGTGCCTGGAGGGTGACAGCATCCTATGGCTACACCTTC. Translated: CAWRVTASYGYTF.

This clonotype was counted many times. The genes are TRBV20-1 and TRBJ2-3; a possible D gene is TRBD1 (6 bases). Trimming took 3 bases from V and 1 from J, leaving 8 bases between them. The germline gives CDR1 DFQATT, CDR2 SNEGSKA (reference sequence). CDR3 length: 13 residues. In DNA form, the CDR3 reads TGCAGTGCTAGCAGGGGAGGCACAGATACGCAGTATTTT. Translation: CSASRGGTDTQYF.